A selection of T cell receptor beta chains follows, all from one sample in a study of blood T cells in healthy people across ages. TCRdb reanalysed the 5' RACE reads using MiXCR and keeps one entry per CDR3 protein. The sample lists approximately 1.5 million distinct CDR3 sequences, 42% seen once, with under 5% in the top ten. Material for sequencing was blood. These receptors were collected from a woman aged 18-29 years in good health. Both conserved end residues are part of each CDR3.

CDR3aa: CSARGGWPEQFF
v_gene: TRBV20-1
len: 12
j_gene: TRBJ2-1

CDR3aa: CSAFDGTYGYTF
v_gene: TRBV20-1
len: 12
j_gene: TRBJ1-2

CDR3aa: CASSQAPPSAADTQYF
v_gene: TRBV4-3
len: 16
j_gene: TRBJ2-3

CDR3aa: CASSKDRGRPYGQYF
v_gene: TRBV21-1
len: 15
j_gene: TRBJ2-5

CDR3aa: CASRPNRRGRYEQYF
v_gene: TRBV5-1
len: 15
j_gene: TRBJ2-7

CDR3aa: CSVRGRGAPTQYF
v_gene: TRBV29-1
len: 13
j_gene: TRBJ2-3

CDR3aa: CAISGGPNTGELFF
v_gene: TRBV10-3
len: 14
j_gene: TRBJ2-2

CDR3aa: CASSLFHNLGTGLGNEQFF
v_gene: TRBV4-1
len: 19
j_gene: TRBJ2-1

CDR3aa: CASSGRRISHNEQFF
v_gene: TRBV12-3/TRBV12-4
len: 15
j_gene: TRBJ2-1

CDR3aa: CAISEETGLNSPLHF
v_gene: TRBV10-3
len: 15
j_gene: TRBJ1-6

CDR3aa: CSARDHRTGGNEQFF
v_gene: TRBV20-1
len: 15
j_gene: TRBJ2-1

CDR3aa: CASSLRYGILSGANVLTF
v_gene: TRBV5-1
len: 18
j_gene: TRBJ2-6

CDR3aa: CASSQRPPGQGQTNEKLFF
v_gene: TRBV4-3
len: 19
j_gene: TRBJ1-4

CDR3aa: CAVGGQPYNEQFF
v_gene: TRBV30
len: 13
j_gene: TRBJ2-1

CDR3aa: CASSQENSNYGYTF
v_gene: TRBV4-1
len: 14
j_gene: TRBJ1-2

CDR3aa: CASSEVTSGTSYNERYF
v_gene: TRBV2
len: 17
j_gene: TRBJ2-7

CDR3aa: CSARVGGANYEQYF
v_gene: TRBV20-1
len: 14
j_gene: TRBJ2-7

CDR3aa: CASSQDGVWGEEQFF
v_gene: TRBV4-1
len: 15
j_gene: TRBJ2-1

CDR3aa: CASSPTLGGGHNSPLHF
v_gene: TRBV25-1
len: 17
j_gene: TRBJ1-6

CDR3aa: CATSDPGLASTDTQYF
v_gene: TRBV24-1
len: 16
j_gene: TRBJ2-3

CDR3aa: CSVPGQGTYEQYF
v_gene: TRBV29-1
len: 13
j_gene: TRBJ2-7

CDR3aa: CASSQRQAAMKELFF
v_gene: TRBV12-3/TRBV12-4
len: 15
j_gene: TRBJ1-4

CDR3aa: CSVEEGISSGTQYF
v_gene: TRBV29-1
len: 14
j_gene: TRBJ2-5

CDR3aa: CASSPLAASVFEQYF
v_gene: TRBV14
len: 15
j_gene: .

CDR3aa: CACRSSGRGHEQYF
v_gene: TRBV12-3/TRBV12-4
len: 14
j_gene: .

CDR3aa: CASRDTSGSMNTQYF
v_gene: TRBV5-1
len: 15
j_gene: TRBJ2-3

CDR3aa: CAGGAGLADRNEQYF
v_gene: TRBV25-1
len: 15
j_gene: .

CDR3aa: CASSPRTGVGHGYTF
v_gene: TRBV5-1
len: 15
j_gene: TRBJ1-2

CDR3aa: CAISESRGRGMTNYGYTF
v_gene: TRBV10-3
len: 18
j_gene: TRBJ1-2

CDR3aa: CASSLALQGADNGYTF
v_gene: TRBV7-9
len: 16
j_gene: TRBJ1-2

CDR3aa: CSASRPREQYF
v_gene: TRBV20-1
len: 11
j_gene: TRBJ2-7

CDR3aa: CASSFPRAEFYGYTF
v_gene: TRBV11-2
len: 15
j_gene: TRBJ1-2

CDR3aa: CASSALSSGNEKLFF
v_gene: TRBV4-3
len: 15
j_gene: TRBJ1-4

CDR3aa: CAWSGTERTRGELFF
v_gene: TRBV30
len: 15
j_gene: TRBJ2-2

CDR3aa: CASSLYRGGVPQHF
v_gene: TRBV27
len: 14
j_gene: TRBJ1-5

CDR3aa: CASSLSPGQGSHEQYF
v_gene: TRBV5-1
len: 16
j_gene: .

CDR3aa: CASSSRTGRDNYGYTF
v_gene: TRBV27
len: 16
j_gene: TRBJ1-2

CDR3aa: CASTRNRDETYF
v_gene: TRBV7-2
len: 12
j_gene: TRBJ2-5

CDR3aa: CASSLSGGEWLSPLHF
v_gene: TRBV27
len: 16
j_gene: TRBJ1-6

CDR3aa: CSARRGPSNQPQHF
v_gene: TRBV20-1
len: 14
j_gene: TRBJ1-5